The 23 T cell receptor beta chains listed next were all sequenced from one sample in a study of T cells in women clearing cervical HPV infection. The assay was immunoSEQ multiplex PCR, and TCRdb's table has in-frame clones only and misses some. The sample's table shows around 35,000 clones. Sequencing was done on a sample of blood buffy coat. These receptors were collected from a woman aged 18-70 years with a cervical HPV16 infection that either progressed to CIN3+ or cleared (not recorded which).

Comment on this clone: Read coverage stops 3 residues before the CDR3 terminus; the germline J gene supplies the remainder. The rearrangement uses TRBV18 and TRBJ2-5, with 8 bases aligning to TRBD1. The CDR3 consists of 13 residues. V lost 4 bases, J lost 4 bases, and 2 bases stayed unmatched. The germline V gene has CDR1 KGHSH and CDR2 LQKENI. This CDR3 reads CASSRDRGETQYF. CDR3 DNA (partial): TGTGCCAGCTCACGCGACAGGGGAGAGACC.

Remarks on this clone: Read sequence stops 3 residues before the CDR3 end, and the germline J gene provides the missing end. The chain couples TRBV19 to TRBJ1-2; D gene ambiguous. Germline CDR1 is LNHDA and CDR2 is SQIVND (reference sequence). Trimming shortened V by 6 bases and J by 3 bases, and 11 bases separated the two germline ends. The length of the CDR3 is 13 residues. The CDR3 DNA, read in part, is TGTGCCAGTAGCTTACTTCGGGACTATGGC. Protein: CASSLLRDYG. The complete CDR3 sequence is CASSLLRDYGYTF.

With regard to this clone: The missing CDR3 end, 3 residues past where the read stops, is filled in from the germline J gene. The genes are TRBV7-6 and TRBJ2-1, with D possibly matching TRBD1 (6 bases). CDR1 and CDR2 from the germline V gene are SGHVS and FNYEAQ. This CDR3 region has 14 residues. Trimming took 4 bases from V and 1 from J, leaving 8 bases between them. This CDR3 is CASSSTGSYNEQFF. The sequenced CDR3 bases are TGTGCCAGCAGCTCGACAGGATCCTACAATGAG.

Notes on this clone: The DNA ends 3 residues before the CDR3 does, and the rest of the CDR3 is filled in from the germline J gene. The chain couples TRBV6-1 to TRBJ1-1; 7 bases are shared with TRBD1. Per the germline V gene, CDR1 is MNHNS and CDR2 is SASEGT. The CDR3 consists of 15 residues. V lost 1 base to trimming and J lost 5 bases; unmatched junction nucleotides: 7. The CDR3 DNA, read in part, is TGTGCCAGCAGTGAAGGGCAGACAGGGTGGACTGAA. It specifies CASSEGQTGWTE. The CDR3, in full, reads CASSEGQTGWTEAFF.

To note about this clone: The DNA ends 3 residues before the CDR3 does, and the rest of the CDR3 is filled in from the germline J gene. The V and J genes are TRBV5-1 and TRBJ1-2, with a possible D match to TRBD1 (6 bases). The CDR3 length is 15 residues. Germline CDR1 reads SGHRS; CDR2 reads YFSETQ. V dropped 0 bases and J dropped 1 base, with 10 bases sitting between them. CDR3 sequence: CASSLDRDYNYGYTF. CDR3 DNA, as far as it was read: TGCGCCAGCAGCTTGGACAGGGACTATAACTATGGC.

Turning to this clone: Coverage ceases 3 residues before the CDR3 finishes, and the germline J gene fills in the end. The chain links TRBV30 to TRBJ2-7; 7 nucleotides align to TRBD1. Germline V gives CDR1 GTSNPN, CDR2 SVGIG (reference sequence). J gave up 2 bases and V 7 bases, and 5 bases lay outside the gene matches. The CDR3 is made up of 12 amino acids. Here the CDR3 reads CALGDSPYEQYF. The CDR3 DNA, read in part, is TGTGCCTTGGGGGACAGCCCCTACGAG.

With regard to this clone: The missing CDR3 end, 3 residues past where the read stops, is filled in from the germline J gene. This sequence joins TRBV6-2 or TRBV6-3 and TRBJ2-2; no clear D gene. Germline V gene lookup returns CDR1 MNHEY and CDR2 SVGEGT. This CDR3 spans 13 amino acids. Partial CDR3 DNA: TGTGCCAGCAGAGTGGCTGGGCCTTCACCG. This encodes CASRVAGPSP. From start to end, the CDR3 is CASRVAGPSPLFF.

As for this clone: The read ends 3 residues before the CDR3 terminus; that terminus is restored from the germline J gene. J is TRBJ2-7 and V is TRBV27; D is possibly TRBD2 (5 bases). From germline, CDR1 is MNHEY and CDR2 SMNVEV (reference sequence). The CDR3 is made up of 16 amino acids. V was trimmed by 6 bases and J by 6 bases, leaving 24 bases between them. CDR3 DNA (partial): TGTGCCAGCAGGAGGACGCTCGAATTCGGGGTCTTCGAG. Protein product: CASRRTLEFGVFE. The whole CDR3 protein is CASRRTLEFGVFEQYF.

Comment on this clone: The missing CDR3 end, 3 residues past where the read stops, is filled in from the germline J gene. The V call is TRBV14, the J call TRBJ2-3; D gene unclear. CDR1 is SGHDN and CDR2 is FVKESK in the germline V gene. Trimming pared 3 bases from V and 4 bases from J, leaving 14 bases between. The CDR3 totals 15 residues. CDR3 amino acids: CASSQKGRFADTQYF. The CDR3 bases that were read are TGTGCCAGCAGCCAGAAGGGCAGGTTCGCAGATACG. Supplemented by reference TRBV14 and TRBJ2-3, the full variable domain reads EAGVTQFPSHSVIEKGQTVTLRCDPISGHDNLYWYRRVMGKEIKFLLHFVKESKQDESGMPNNRFLAERTGGTYSTLKVQPAELEDSGVYFCASSQKGRFADTQYFGPGTRLTVL.

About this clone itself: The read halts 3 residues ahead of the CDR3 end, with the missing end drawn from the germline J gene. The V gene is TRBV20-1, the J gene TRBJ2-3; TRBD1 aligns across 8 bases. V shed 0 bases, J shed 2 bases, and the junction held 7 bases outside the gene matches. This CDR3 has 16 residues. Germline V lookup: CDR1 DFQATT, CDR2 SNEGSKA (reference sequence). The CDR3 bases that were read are TGCAGTGCTAGAGACCCAGGGGGCTCGTTCACAGATACG. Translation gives CSARDPGGSFTDT. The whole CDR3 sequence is CSARDPGGSFTDTQYF.

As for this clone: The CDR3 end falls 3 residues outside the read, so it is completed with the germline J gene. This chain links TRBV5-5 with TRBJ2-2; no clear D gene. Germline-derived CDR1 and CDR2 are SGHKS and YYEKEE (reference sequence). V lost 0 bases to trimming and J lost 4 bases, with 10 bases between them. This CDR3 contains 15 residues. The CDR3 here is CASSLERRGTGELFF. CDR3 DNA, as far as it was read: TGTGCCAGCAGCTTGGAGAGAAGAGGCACCGGGGAG. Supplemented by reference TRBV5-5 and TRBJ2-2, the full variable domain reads DAGVTQSPTHLIKTRGQQVTLRCSPISGHKSVSWYQQVLGQGPQFIFQYYEKEERGRGNFPDRFSARQFPNYSSELNVNALLLGDSALYLCASSLERRGTGELFFGEGSRLTVL.

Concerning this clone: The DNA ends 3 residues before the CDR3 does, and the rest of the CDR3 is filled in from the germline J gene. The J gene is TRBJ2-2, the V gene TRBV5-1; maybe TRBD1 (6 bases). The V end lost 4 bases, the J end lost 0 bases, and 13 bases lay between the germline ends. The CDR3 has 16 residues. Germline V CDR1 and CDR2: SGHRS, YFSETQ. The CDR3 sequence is CASSPKGVTNTGELFF. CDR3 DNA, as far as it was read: TGCGCCAGCAGCCCCAAGGGGGTTACGAACACCGGGGAG. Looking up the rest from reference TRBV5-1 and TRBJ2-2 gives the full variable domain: KAGVTQTPRYLIKTRGQQVTLSCSPISGHRSVSWYQQTPGQGLQFLFEYFSETQRNKGNFPGRFSGRQFSNSRSEMNVSTLELGDSALYLCASSPKGVTNTGELFFGEGSRLTVL.

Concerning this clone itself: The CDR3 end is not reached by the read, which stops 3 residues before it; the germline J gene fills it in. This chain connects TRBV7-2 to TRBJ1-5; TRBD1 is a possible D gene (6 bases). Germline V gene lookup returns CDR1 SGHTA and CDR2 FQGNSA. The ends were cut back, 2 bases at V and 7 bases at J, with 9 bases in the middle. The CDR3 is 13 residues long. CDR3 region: CASSLRGFQPQHF. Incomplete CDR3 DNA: TGTGCCAGCAGCTTAAGGGGGTTCCAGCCC.

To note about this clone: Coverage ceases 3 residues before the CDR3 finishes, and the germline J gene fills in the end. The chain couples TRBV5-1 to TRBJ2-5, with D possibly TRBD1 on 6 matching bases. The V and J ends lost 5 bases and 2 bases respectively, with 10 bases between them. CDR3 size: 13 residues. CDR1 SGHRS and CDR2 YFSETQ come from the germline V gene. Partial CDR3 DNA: TGCGCCAGCAGGGCAGGGGCTCAAGAGACC. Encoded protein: CASRAGAQET. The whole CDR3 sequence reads CASRAGAQETQYF.

This CDR3 is CASSFSGGADTQYF. The covered CDR3 bases are TGTGCCAGCAGCTTTTCGGGAGGGGCAGATACG. The chain couples TRBV7-2 to TRBJ2-3, with TRBD2 matching over 8 bases. The read ends 3 residues before the CDR3 terminus; that terminus is restored from the germline J gene. The CDR3 is made up of 14 amino acids. Germline V gene sequence: CDR1 SGHTA, CDR2 FQGNSA. The V and J ends lost 3 bases and 4 bases, in that order; junction bases with no gene match: 3.

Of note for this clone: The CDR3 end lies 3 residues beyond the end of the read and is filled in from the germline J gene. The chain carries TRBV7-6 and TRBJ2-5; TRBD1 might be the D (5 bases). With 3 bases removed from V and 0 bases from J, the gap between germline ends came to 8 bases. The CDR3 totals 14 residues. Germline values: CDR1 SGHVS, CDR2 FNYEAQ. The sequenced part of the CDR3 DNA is TGTGCCAGCAGCTTTCCCAGGGACCAAGAGACC. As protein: CASSFPRDQET. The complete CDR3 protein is CASSFPRDQETQYF.

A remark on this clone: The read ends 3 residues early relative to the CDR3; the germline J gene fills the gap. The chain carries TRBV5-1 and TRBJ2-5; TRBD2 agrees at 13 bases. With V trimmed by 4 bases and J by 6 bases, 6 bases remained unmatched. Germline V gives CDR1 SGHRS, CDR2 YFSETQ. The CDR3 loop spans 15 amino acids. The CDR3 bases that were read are TGCGCCAGCAGCCCAGGACTAGCGGGAGTCAAGACC. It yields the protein CASSPGLAGVKT. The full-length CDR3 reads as CASSPGLAGVKTQYF.

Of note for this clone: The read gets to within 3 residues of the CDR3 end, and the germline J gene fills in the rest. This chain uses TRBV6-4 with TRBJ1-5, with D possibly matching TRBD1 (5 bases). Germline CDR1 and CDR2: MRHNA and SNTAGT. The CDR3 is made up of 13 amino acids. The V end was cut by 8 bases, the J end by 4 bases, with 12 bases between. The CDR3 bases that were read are TGTGCCAGCGCATCCAGGGAGAATCAGCCC. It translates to CASASRENQP. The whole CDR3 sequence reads CASASRENQPQHF.

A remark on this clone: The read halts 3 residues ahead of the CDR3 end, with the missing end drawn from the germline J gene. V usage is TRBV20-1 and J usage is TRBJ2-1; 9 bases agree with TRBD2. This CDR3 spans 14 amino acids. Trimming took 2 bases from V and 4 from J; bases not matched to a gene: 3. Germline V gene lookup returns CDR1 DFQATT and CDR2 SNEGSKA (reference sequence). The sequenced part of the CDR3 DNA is TGCAGTGCTAGAACTAGCGGGCCTTACAATGAG. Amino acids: CSARTSGPYNE. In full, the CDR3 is CSARTSGPYNEQFF.

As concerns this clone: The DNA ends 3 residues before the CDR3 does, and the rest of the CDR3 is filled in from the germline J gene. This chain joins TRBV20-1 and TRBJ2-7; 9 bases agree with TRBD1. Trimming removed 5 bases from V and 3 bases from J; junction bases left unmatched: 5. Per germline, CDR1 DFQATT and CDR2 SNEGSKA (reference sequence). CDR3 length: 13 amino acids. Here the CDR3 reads CSAQTGGYYEQYF. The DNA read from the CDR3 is TGCAGTGCTCAGACAGGGGGTTACTACGAG.

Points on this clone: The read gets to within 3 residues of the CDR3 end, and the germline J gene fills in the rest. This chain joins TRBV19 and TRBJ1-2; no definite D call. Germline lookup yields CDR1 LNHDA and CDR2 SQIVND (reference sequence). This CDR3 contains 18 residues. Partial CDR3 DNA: TGTGCCAGTAACGAGGGAGGTAGCGGGAGATACGGAGTCGGCGAC. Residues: CASNEGGSGRYGVGD. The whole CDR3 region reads CASNEGGSGRYGVGDYTF.

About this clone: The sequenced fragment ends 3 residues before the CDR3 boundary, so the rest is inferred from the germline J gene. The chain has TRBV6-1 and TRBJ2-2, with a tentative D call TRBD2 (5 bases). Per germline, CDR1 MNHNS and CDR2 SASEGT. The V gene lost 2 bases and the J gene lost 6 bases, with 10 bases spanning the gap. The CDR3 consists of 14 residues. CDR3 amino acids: CASSELVSAGELFF. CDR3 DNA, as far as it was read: TGTGCCAGCAGTGAACTCGTTAGCGCCGGGGAG.

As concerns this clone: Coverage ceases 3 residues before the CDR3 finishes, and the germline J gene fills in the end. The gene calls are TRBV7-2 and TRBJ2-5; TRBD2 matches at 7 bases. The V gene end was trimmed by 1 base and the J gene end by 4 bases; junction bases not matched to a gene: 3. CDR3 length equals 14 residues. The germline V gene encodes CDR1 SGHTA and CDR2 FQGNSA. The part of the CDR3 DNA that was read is TGTGCCAGCAGCTTAGACCCGGGGGGAGAGACC. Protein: CASSLDPGGET. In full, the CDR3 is CASSLDPGGETQYF.